This is a list of T cell receptor beta chains from one sample in a study of response to subunit inactivated influenza vaccine. One entry per CDR3 protein results from TCRdb running MiXCR on the RT-PCR reads. The repertoire holds fewer than 600,000 distinct CDR3 sequences, with more than 7% as singletons. The sample in question was PBMCs from blood, obtained around 2 years after vaccination. These receptors were taken from a man between 50 and 69 years old who received an inactivated influenza vaccine. The CDR3 runs from the conserved cysteine through the conserved F or W. A D gene is named only where the DNA matches it firmly. Size values are once, few and many counts, or a class for expanded clones, and some rows have none.

d_call	clone_size	j_call	v_call	cdr3_aa	cdr3_nt
TRBD1	few	TRBJ1-6	TRBV6-1	CASSSDRRAYNSPLHF	TGTGCCAGCAGCTCGGACAGGCGGGCCTATAATTCACCCCTCCACTTT
NA	few	TRBJ1-5	TRBV5-1	CASSLRGEQPQHF	TGCGCCAGCAGCTTGAGGGGGGAACAGCCCCAGCATTTT
NA	few	TRBJ2-3	TRBV2	CASSDGAARGPDTQYF	TGTGCCAGCAGTGATGGAGCGGCAAGAGGCCCAGATACGCAGTATTTT
TRBD1	many	TRBJ1-2	TRBV10-3	CAISVDTGARNYGYTF	TGTGCCATCAGTGTAGATACAGGGGCACGGAACTATGGCTACACCTTC
NA	many	TRBJ2-3	TRBV5-1	CASSPSGRTTDTQYF	TGCGCCAGCAGCCCTTCTGGACGGACCACAGATACGCAGTATTTT
NA	many	TRBJ2-2	TRBV4-3	CASSLQEDTGELFF	TGCGCCAGCAGCCTCCAGGAGGACACCGGGGAGCTGTTTTTT
TRBD2	NA	TRBJ2-1	TRBV5-6	CASSAGTSGGPYNEQFF	TGTGCCAGCAGCGCAGGGACTAGCGGGGGCCCCTACAATGAGCAGTTCTTC
NA	many	TRBJ1-1	TRBV5-1	CASSPRTTQGRNTEAFF	TGCGCCAGCAGCCCTAGGACAACTCAGGGTCGGAACACTGAAGCTTTCTTT
NA	few	TRBJ2-1	TRBV29-1	CSVEKGGAYNEQFF	TGCAGCGTTGAAAAGGGGGGCGCCTACAATGAGCAGTTCTTC
TRBD2	many	TRBJ2-3	TRBV6-1	CASSTTGGGGADTQYF	TGTGCCAGCAGTACCACAGGAGGCGGGGGAGCAGATACGCAGTATTTT
NA	NA	TRBJ2-2	TRBV9	CASSVQAFGELFF	TGTGCCAGCAGCGTACAGGCGTTCGGGGAGCTGTTTTTT
NA	NA	TRBJ2-2	TRBV2	CASSVGRLTGELFF	TGTGCCAGCAGTGTTGGGAGACTCACCGGGGAGCTGTTTTTT
TRBD1	NA	TRBJ1-1	TRBV5-1	CASSTTGGRTEAFF	TGCGCCAGCAGCACTACAGGGGGACGCACTGAAGCTTTCTTT
TRBD2	few	TRBJ2-1	TRBV7-3	CASSPTGTSRNEQFF	TGTGCCAGCAGCCCCACAGGGACTAGCAGGAATGAGCAGTTCTTC
NA	few	TRBJ2-7	TRBV7-9	CASSSPRGQAVDEQYF	TGTGCCAGCAGCTCACCTAGAGGGCAGGCAGTCGACGAGCAGTACTTC
TRBD1	many	TRBJ1-5	TRBV7-9	CASSSGTGRNQPQHF	TGTGCCAGCAGCTCCGGGACAGGGAGGAATCAGCCCCAGCATTTT
NA	few	TRBJ2-2	TRBV18	CASSPPPGDANTGELFF	TGTGCCAGCTCACCACCTCCAGGGGACGCGAACACCGGGGAGCTGTTTTTT
NA	few	TRBJ2-3	TRBV9	CASSVGLAIRADTQYF	TGTGCCAGCAGCGTAGGTCTAGCTATACGGGCAGATACGCAGTATTTT
TRBD2	few	TRBJ2-1	TRBV20-1	CSAFTSSGRGSSYNEQFF	TGCAGTGCTTTTACCTCTAGCGGGAGGGGATCGTCCTACAATGAGCAGTTCTTC
NA	NA	TRBJ1-6	TRBV11-2	CASSWWRSNSPLHF	TGTGCCAGCAGCTGGTGGAGATCTAATTCACCCCTCCACTTT
NA	few	TRBJ2-5	TRBV7-9	CASSLGRYLQETQYF	TGTGCCAGCAGCTTAGGGCGTTACCTACAAGAGACCCAGTACTTC
NA	many	TRBJ1-3	TRBV29-1	CSAAGSTRDTIYF	TGCAGCGCCGCTGGAAGCACCCGAGACACCATATATTTT
TRBD2	many	TRBJ2-7	TRBV4-1	CASSQVLVWTSGGQLYEQYF	TGCGCCAGCAGCCAAGTCCTCGTTTGGACTAGCGGGGGGCAACTCTACGAGCAGTACTTC
NA	many	TRBJ2-1	TRBV2	CASRDNNEQFF	TGTGCCAGCAGAGATAACAATGAGCAGTTCTTC
NA	few	TRBJ1-3	TRBV4-2	CASSQDPGVSGNTIYF	TGTGCCAGCAGCCAAGACCCGGGAGTCTCTGGAAACACCATATATTTT
NA	many	TRBJ1-1	TRBV12-3/TRBV12-4	CASSLRGGRTEAFF	TGTGCCAGCAGTTTAAGAGGGGGGAGGACTGAAGCTTTCTTT
TRBD1	NA	TRBJ1-1	TRBV5-5	CASSLFAGGNMNTEAFF	TGTGCCAGCAGCTTGTTTGCAGGGGGCAACATGAACACTGAAGCTTTCTTT
TRBD1	few	TRBJ2-2	TRBV7-2	CASSRQGGGELFF	TGTGCCAGCAGCCGACAGGGTGGCGGGGAGCTGTTTTTT
TRBD2	NA	TRBJ2-5	TRBV6-1	CASRPGREGPQETQYF	TGTGCCAGCCGGCCAGGGCGGGAGGGTCCTCAAGAGACCCAGTACTTC
TRBD1	many	TRBJ2-1	TRBV6-2/TRBV6-3	CASSRQGAGLYNEQFF	TGTGCCAGCAGCAGACAGGGGGCTGGTCTCTACAATGAGCAGTTCTTC
NA	few	TRBJ1-1	TRBV7-2	CASSLEGSTGRQAFF	TGTGCCAGCAGCTTAGAGGGGAGTACTGGCCGGCAAGCTTTCTTT
TRBD1	NA	TRBJ2-3	TRBV11-2	CASAGQGARTDTQYF	TGTGCCAGCGCAGGACAGGGGGCTCGCACAGATACGCAGTATTTT
TRBD2	few	TRBJ2-4	TRBV30	CACRTRSGAKNIQYF	TGTGCCTGCAGAACACGTAGCGGGGCCAAAAACATTCAGTACTTC
NA	many	TRBJ1-1	TRBV7-3	CASSLKTNTEAFF	TGTGCCAGCAGCTTAAAAACCAACACTGAAGCTTTCTTT
TRBD2	many	TRBJ2-3	TRBV6-1	CASSGTSGRDTQYF	TGTGCCAGCTCCGGGACTAGCGGGAGGGATACGCAGTATTTT
NA	NA	TRBJ1-2	TRBV20-1	CSARYRERNYGYTF	TGCAGTGCCAGATACAGGGAGAGGAACTATGGCTACACCTTC
NA	few	TRBJ2-2	TRBV6-1	CASSHANTGELFF	TGTGCCAGCAGTCATGCGAACACCGGGGAGCTGTTTTTT